This T cell receptor (beta chain) was identified during a study of blood T cell repertoires in COVID-19. Original data processing: From reference gene primer amplification, estimates of nucleated cell counts were derived. Sequencing was performed with immunoSEQ multiplex PCR; in TCRdb, only in-frame clones are kept and a portion is missing. V and J calls and clone size come straight from that table; D and trimming were deduced from the DNA. Counted here are 57,000 or so clones, approximately 80% occurring once; the ten biggest clones make up roughly 22%. Trimming stripped 7 bases from V and 0 bases from J, with 7 bases between. The CDR3 contains 13 residues. In germline, CDR1 is SGHTA, CDR2 FQGNSA.

What was sequenced was peripheral blood. This clonotype was sampled from a woman older than 75 with active or convalescent COVID-19. V usage is TRBV7-2 and J usage is TRBJ2-1, with D unclear. CDR3 sequence (DNA): TGTGCCAGCACCTATGACTCCTACAATGAGCAGTTCTTC. This encodes CASTYDSYNEQFF. Together with reference TRBV7-2 and TRBJ2-1, the CDR3 gives the full variable domain: GAGVSQSPSNKVTEKGKDVELRCDPISGHTALYWYRQSLGQGLEFLIYFQGNSAPDKSGLPSDRFSAERTGGSVSTLTIQRTQQEDSAVYLCASTYDSYNEQFFGPGTRLTVL.